This passage covers 27 T cell receptor beta chains from one sample sequenced in a study of blood T cell repertoires in COVID-19. Here immunoSEQ multiplex PCR was the method, and the copy in TCRdb shows in-frame clones only, minus some. The sample carries around 200,000 clones, about 90% recorded once. Sequencing input: PBMCs or T cells enriched from blood (not recorded which). The origin of the receptors is a man aged 30-40 years who had recovered from COVID-19.

This clone came up once. The chain carries TRBV2 and TRBJ1-4, with D unresolved. This CDR3 has 15 residues. Trimming took 5 bases from V and 7 from J, leaving 17 bases between them. Germline lookup yields CDR1 SNHLY and CDR2 FYNNEI. The CDR3 here is CASSPTGSRREKLFF. CDR3 nucleotides: TGTGCCAGCAGTCCCACGGGTTCTCGTCGTGAAAAACTGTTTTTT.

This clone was picked up a small number of times. The chain uses TRBV6-5 and TRBJ2-7; 10 bases line up with TRBD1. In germline, CDR1 is MNHEY, CDR2 SVGAGI. J lost 5 bases, V lost 7 bases, and 11 bases had no gene match. The CDR3 runs to 15 residues. Here the CDR3 reads CASTRGSGTGDEQYF. The CDR3 DNA reads TGTGCCAGCACTAGAGGGAGCGGGACAGGGGACGAGCAGTACTTC.

A single count supports this clone. The J gene is TRBJ2-3, the V gene TRBV7-9; D gene unclear. The V end was cut by 3 bases, the J end by 5 bases, with 15 bases between. The CDR3 is 15 residues long. Germline loops: CDR1 SEHNR, CDR2 FQNEAQ (reference sequence). The CDR3 here is CASSFSTPGRDTQYF. DNA of the CDR3: TGTGCCAGCAGCTTCTCGACTCCGGGTCGAGATACGCAGTATTTT.

The CDR3 protein is CASTLAGVASYNEQFF. DNA for the CDR3: TGTGCCAGTACCCTAGCGGGGGTGGCATCCTACAATGAGCAGTTCTTC. The chain combines TRBV19 with TRBJ2-1; 10 bases map to TRBD2. The CDR3 is made up of 16 amino acids. Germline lookup yields CDR1 LNHDA and CDR2 SQIVND (reference sequence). With V trimmed by 7 bases and J by 1 base, 7 bases remained unmatched. The whole variable domain, filled in from reference TRBV19 and TRBJ2-1, reads DGGITQSPKYLFRKEGQNVTLSCEQNLNHDAMYWYRQDPGQGLRLIYYSQIVNDFQKGDIAEGYSVSREKKESFPLTVTSAQKNPTAFYLCASTLAGVASYNEQFFGPGTRLTVL.

The chain combines TRBV6-2 or TRBV6-3 with TRBJ2-5; possible D gene TRBD2, 5 bases. V was shortened by 2 bases and J by 5 bases, with 21 bases between the two germline ends. The CDR3 length is 17 residues. CDR1 is MNHEY and CDR2 is SVGEGT in the germline V gene. Here the CDR3 DNA reads TGTGCCAGCAGTTACCGGGGATTTAGCGTTCCGGGGGAGACCCAGTACTTC. Translation: CASSYRGFSVPGETQYF.

The chain uses TRBV16 and TRBJ2-7; the D is unclear. Germline V gives CDR1 KGHSY, CDR2 FQNENV. The CDR3 is 16 residues long. V lost 4 bases to trimming and J lost 1 base, with 17 bases between them. The CDR3 region has the DNA TGTGCCAGCAGCCCCCGTTGGCTACAGAGTTCCTACGAGCAGTACTTC. It translates to CASSPRWLQSSYEQYF.

This clone has a single count. The chain recombines TRBV2 with TRBJ1-5; 8 positions agree with TRBD1. CDR1 is SNHLY, CDR2 FYNNEI, per germline. V was clipped by 7 bases and J by 11 bases; unmatched bases: 4. The CDR3 length is 11 residues. The CDR3 spells CASTGGQAQHF. The CDR3 bases are TGTGCCAGCACAGGGGGACAGGCCCAGCATTTT.

This clone is a singleton in its sample. The chain couples TRBV14 to TRBJ2-2; TRBD2 aligns across 13 bases. V trimming: 4 bases; J trimming: 7 bases; junction bases outside the gene matches: 6. Germline V lookup: CDR1 SGHDN, CDR2 FVKESK. This CDR3 region has 16 residues. The chain's CDR3 is CASSPTSGGAIGELFF. DNA for the CDR3: TGTGCCAGCAGCCCTACTAGCGGGGGGGCCATCGGGGAGCTGTTTTTT.

This clone came up once. The chain uses TRBV7-9 and TRBJ2-1; TRBD2 agrees at 13 bases. The length of the CDR3 is 15 residues. Germline values: CDR1 SEHNR, CDR2 FQNEAQ (reference sequence). The V gene end was trimmed by 4 bases and the J gene end by 5 bases; junction bases not matched to a gene: 2. The CDR3, as DNA: TGTGCCAGCAGCTGGACTAGCGGGGGTCACAATGAGCAGTTCTTC. Its translation is CASSWTSGGHNEQFF.

This clone was detected only a few times. The chain links TRBV19 to TRBJ2-7; 11 bases fit TRBD1. This CDR3 is 13 amino acids long. The germline V gene encodes CDR1 LNHDA and CDR2 SQIVND (reference sequence). Unmatched junction bases numbered 2, after V lost 4 bases and J lost 6 bases. CDR3 residues: CASSKDRGREQYF. The CDR3 nucleotides are TGTGCCAGTAGTAAGGACAGGGGGCGCGAGCAGTACTTC. Full variable domain (outside the CDR3, taken from reference TRBV19 and TRBJ2-7): DGGITQSPKYLFRKEGQNVTLSCEQNLNHDAMYWYRQDPGQGLRLIYYSQIVNDFQKGDIAEGYSVSREKKESFPLTVTSAQKNPTAFYLCASSKDRGREQYFGPGTRLTVT.

DNA for the CDR3: TGTGCCAGCAGCTTAGCGACAGGGGGCCTCCTCTCTGGAAACACCATATATTTT. Translated: CASSLATGGLLSGNTIYF. The V and J genes are TRBV7-9 and TRBJ1-3, with 10 bases identical to TRBD1. This CDR3 is built from 18 residues. Germline-derived CDR1 and CDR2 are SEHNR and FQNEAQ (reference sequence). Trimming removed 0 bases from V and 0 bases from J; junction bases left unmatched: 5.

This clone was observed once. The chain employs TRBV19 and TRBJ2-5; TRBD2 matches 8 bases. The CDR3 runs to 15 residues. Trimming took 2 bases from V and 5 from J; bases not matched to a gene: 7. The germline V gene encodes CDR1 LNHDA and CDR2 SQIVND (reference sequence). The CDR3 nucleotides are TGTGCCAGTAGTATAACGGGAGGGCGCCACGAGACCCAGTACTTC. Translated: CASSITGGRHETQYF.

This clone was picked up a small number of times. This chain connects TRBV2 to TRBJ2-2; D unclear. Germline V gene lookup returns CDR1 SNHLY and CDR2 FYNNEI. CDR3 size: 13 residues. Trimming removed 8 bases from V and 0 bases from J, with 7 bases in between. In nucleotides, the CDR3 is TGTGCCAGCGCCCAGGCGAACACCGGGGAGCTGTTTTTT. Its protein is CASAQANTGELFF.

This sequence joins TRBV3-1 (or the pseudogene TRBV3-2) and TRBJ2-5; 7 bases line up with TRBD2. Germline assignment: CDR1 LGHDT and CDR2 YNNKEL (reference sequence). V was clipped by 0 bases and J by 7 bases; unmatched bases: 8. The CDR3 covers 15 residues. CDR3 DNA sequence: TGTGCCAGCAGCCAAGATCTAGCGGCCACAATGACCCAGTACTTC. It translates to CASSQDLAATMTQYF.

By frequency in the sample, this clone is medium-sized. V and J are TRBV10-3 and TRBJ2-7; D perhaps matches TRBD2 (7 bases). The CDR3 loop spans 14 amino acids. V gave up 3 bases and J gave up 6 bases, with 15 bases separating them. Germline V gene data show CDR1 as ENHRY and CDR2 as SYGVKD. CDR3 sequence: CAISDGLDRPEQYF. For the CDR3, the DNA is TGTGCCATCAGTGACGGACTAGACAGGCCCGAGCAGTACTTC.

This sequence joins TRBV7-9 and TRBJ2-7; TRBD1 might be the D (5 bases). The CDR3 has 15 residues. Trimming removed 2 bases from V and 1 base from J, with 12 bases in between. Germline values: CDR1 SEHNR, CDR2 FQNEAQ (reference sequence). The CDR3 coding sequence is TGTGCCAGCAGCTTACTTGACAGCTTTTCCTACGAGCAGTACTTC. Encoded protein: CASSLLDSFSYEQYF.

Only one count was recorded for this clone. The chain uses TRBV5-4 and TRBJ2-2, with D maybe TRBD1 (6 bases). The V end was cut by 0 bases, the J end by 4 bases, with 10 bases between. CDR1 is SGHNT, CDR2 YYREEE, per germline (reference sequence). There are 15 residues in the CDR3. CDR3 region: CASSLGGQSTGELFF. The DNA for the CDR3 is TGTGCCAGCAGCTTGGGGGGACAAAGCACCGGGGAGCTGTTTTTT.

The chain employs TRBV7-9 and TRBJ2-2; possibly TRBD1 for D (6 bases). The CDR3 spans 15 residues. The V and J ends lost 1 base and 0 bases respectively, with 6 bases between them. Germline V CDR1 and CDR2: SEHNR, FQNEAQ (reference sequence). The CDR3 loop is CASSLGTANTGELFF. For the CDR3, the DNA is TGTGCCAGCAGCTTAGGGACAGCGAACACCGGGGAGCTGTTTTTT.

The J gene is TRBJ1-6, the V gene TRBV5-1; weak D call: TRBD1 (6 bases). CDR3 length: 15 amino acids. CDR1 SGHRS and CDR2 YFSETQ come from the germline V gene. Between the trimmed V and J ends, which lost 0 bases and 8 bases, there was a span of 12 bases. Here the CDR3 DNA reads TGCGCCAGCAGCTTGGGGGGGCAGGGTGATTCACCCCTCCACTTT. It is translated as CASSLGGQGDSPLHF.

The chain employs TRBV9 and TRBJ2-7; TRBD2 matches at 7 bases. Unmatched junction bases numbered 4, after V lost 9 bases and J lost 1 base. The CDR3 has 12 residues. Per the germline V gene, CDR1 is SGDLS and CDR2 is YYNGEE. The CDR3 loop reads CAKAGVSYEQYF. The CDR3 DNA reads TGTGCCAAGGCGGGGGTTTCCTACGAGCAGTACTTC.

V gene TRBV27 combines with J gene TRBJ2-3, with 8 nucleotides matching TRBD2. V shed 4 bases, J shed 6 bases, and the junction held 12 bases outside the gene matches. The CDR3 length is 16 residues. Germline V gene lookup returns CDR1 MNHEY and CDR2 SMNVEV (reference sequence). The CDR3 bases are TGTGCCAGCAGTTCAGGGAGCGGGAGTTTGGGGGATACGCAGTATTTT. The encoded protein is CASSSGSGSLGDTQYF.

The chain uses TRBV28 and TRBJ2-7; TRBD1 matches at 9 bases. V shed 5 bases and J 6 bases; nucleotides not matched to a gene: 11. The CDR3 loop spans 15 amino acids. CDR1 MDHEN and CDR2 SYDVKM come from the germline V gene. The CDR3 sequence is CASSLYRGRPSEQYF. CDR3 coding DNA: TGTGCCAGCAGTCTGTACAGGGGGCGCCCCTCCGAGCAGTACTTC. Looking up the rest from reference TRBV28 and TRBJ2-7 gives the full variable domain: DVKVTQSSRYLVKRTGEKVFLECVQDMDHENMFWYRQDPGLGLRLIYFSYDVKMKEKGDIPEGYSVSREKKERFSLILESASTNQTSMYLCASSLYRGRPSEQYFGPGTRLTVT.

This chain uses TRBV5-5 with TRBJ2-2; TRBD2 matches 7 bases. CDR1 and CDR2 from the germline V gene are SGHKS and YYEKEE (reference sequence). This CDR3 region has 20 residues. The V and J ends lost 0 bases and 7 bases, in that order; junction bases with no gene match: 21. The DNA for the CDR3 is TGTGCCAGCAGCTTGGAACAGATTCATCAGGTGGACCAGCGGGGCGGGGAGCTGTTTTTT. This gives the protein CASSLEQIHQVDQRGGELFF.

The CDR3 protein is CASGAGQMNTEAFF. As DNA, the CDR3 is TGTGCCAGTGGGGCCGGACAGATGAACACTGAAGCTTTCTTT. The chain carries TRBV10-3 and TRBJ1-1, with D possibly being TRBD1 (6 bases). CDR3 length: 14 residues. Germline V gene data show CDR1 as ENHRY and CDR2 as SYGVKD. With 10 bases removed from V and 0 bases from J, the gap between germline ends came to 15 bases.

The chain employs TRBV7-9 and TRBJ2-7, with D possibly TRBD1 on 5 matching bases. Trimming took 1 base from V and 7 from J, leaving 8 bases between them. Germline V CDR1 and CDR2: SEHNR, FQNEAQ (reference sequence). The CDR3 spans 12 residues. As DNA, the CDR3 is TGTGCCAGCAGCTTAGTAGGGGAAGAGCAGTACTTC. It encodes CASSLVGEEQYF.

This chain uses TRBV19 with TRBJ1-2; D perhaps matches TRBD1 (6 bases). The CDR3 extends over 16 amino acids. Trimming stripped 5 bases from V and 0 bases from J, with 16 bases between. CDR1 is LNHDA and CDR2 is SQIVND in the germline V gene (reference sequence). The CDR3 nucleotides read TGTGCCAGTAGTCCTGGGAGGGGGTCTACTAACTATGGCTACACCTTC. Translated, it gives CASSPGRGSTNYGYTF.

V usage is TRBV27 and J usage is TRBJ2-1; no reliable D call. The CDR3 has 12 amino acids. Trimming stripped 5 bases from V and 10 bases from J, with 12 bases between. In germline, CDR1 is MNHEY, CDR2 SMNVEV (reference sequence). The CDR3 sequence is CASSTDLIEQFF. As DNA, the CDR3 is TGTGCCAGCAGTACCGACTTAATCGAGCAGTTCTTC.